This T cell receptor (beta chain) originates from a study of OX40 agonist ivuxolimab in advanced cancers. Regarding the complete study: Ivuxolimab, which targeted the costimulatory receptor OX40 (CD134), was an agonistic, fully human IgG2 monoclonal antibody. Three dose-escalation patients achieved partial responses, one with hepatocellular carcinoma and two with cutaneous melanoma. In the dose-escalation cohort, approximately 83% of patients were male, and the mean age was 60 years with a range of roughly 20 to 85. Intravenous ivuxolimab was administered to patients every 2 weeks at six dose levels: 0.01, 0.1, 0.3, 1.5, 3 and 10 mg/kg. Prior anti-PD-1, anti-PD-L1 or anti-CTLA-4 therapy was permitted, and checkpoint inhibitors had been received by roughly 40% of dose-escalation patients. The purpose of peripheral TCRbeta sequencing was to test whether ivuxolimab changed TCR sequence diversity and led to clonal T-cell expansion. Among the roughly 52 dose-escalation patients, approximately 20 had hepatocellular carcinoma, roughly 15 melanoma, 9 renal cell carcinoma and 9 head and neck cancer. The paper reports the monotherapy dose-escalation portion (N of about 50 patients) of the phase I ivuxolimab trial. Overall results and qualifications from the work: At doses of 0.1 to 3.0 mg/kg, clonal expansion of both CD4+ and CD8+ T cells in blood was seen between baseline and week 6. The antigen specificity of the peripheral T cells that underwent clonal expansion was not determined. After ivuxolimab, expanded clones were on average more numerous among CD8+ T cells than among CD4+ T cells. Low levels of normalized T-cell clonal expansion were also shown by some nonresponding patients. Partial responders in the 0.1-3.0 mg/kg groups had among the lowest normalized peripheral clonal expansion, especially among CD8+ T cells.

In the case of this clone: Its cognate antigen has yet to be identified. No much larger clone exists at a distance of one base, and base qualities are not known.

Via the germline V gene, CDR1 is MNHEY and CDR2 SVGAGI. V loses 6 bases, J loses 5 bases, and the germline ends lie 13 bases apart. The CDR3, cysteine through phenylalanine, is 13 amino acids long. Just the 39-base CDR3 DNA is kept, in frame starting at base 1. Genomic DNA was isolated from the sorted cells so that the TCRbeta CDR3 region could be sequenced. The immunoSEQ Assay was used for sequencing of TCRbeta CDR3 regions. TCRdb took over this immuneACCESS table, retaining in-frame rearrangements with V and J assigned. Such tables are incomplete; in checked studies, under half of the missing clones stem from an unresolved V gene, and the remainder is unexplained. In this sample the table shows about 120,000 clones, roughly 89% of which occur a single time. Around 0.27% of the sample goes to the ten largest clones. Patients with a history of autoimmune disease or receiving systemic immunosuppression were excluded from the trial. Peripheral blood for TCR sequencing was drawn from every dose cohort at baseline, at cycle 4 day 1 and at cycle 7 day 1. The samples were taken from a phase I, first-in-human, multicenter, open-label dose-escalation trial of ivuxolimab. Adults with locally advanced or metastatic melanoma, renal cell, hepatocellular, or head and neck squamous cell carcinoma were enrolled in the trial. Before TCR sequencing, CD4+ T cells and CD8+ T cells were sorted from peripheral blood as separate populations.

The chain couples TRBV6-5 to TRBJ1-2, with the D gene not confidently named. The sample here was CD4+ or CD8+ T cells sorted from blood, taken in a trial of the OX40 agonist ivuxolimab. The sequence was collected from an adult with an advanced solid tumor such as melanoma, head and neck, liver or kidney cancer. The nucleotides are TGTGCCAGCAGCCCGGGCCGTTTATATGGCTACACCTTC. This translates into CASSPGRLYGYTF.